This T cell receptor beta chain was obtained from a study of memory CD8 T cells in hepatitis C reinfection. Noted time point: peak reinfection, 3 to 8 weeks after reinfection detection. Sorted cells were sequenced directly ex vivo without any in vitro expansion. At all three reinfection time points, viable CD3+ CD8+ CD45RO- cells from a couple of donors served as controls. TCRdb's copy holds only in-frame clones and misses some; the assay was immunoSEQ multiplex PCR. Of 35,000 to 50,000 clones listed, around 89% are singletons. The CDR3 contains 15 residues. Sequenced sample: naive CD8+ T cells sorted from blood. The clonotype was recovered from a young man with hepatitis C virus infection. The chain joins TRBV1 to TRBJ2-5; the table's D call TRBD2 went unverified against the DNA. TRBV1 is deemed a pseudogene. The chain's CDR3 is CTSSQDGGRKETQYF. The CDR3 DNA sequence: TGCACCAGCAGCCAGGACGGCGGGAGGAAGGAGACCCAGTACTTC.